Listed below are T cell receptor beta chains from one sample, sequenced in a study of blood T cell repertoires in COVID-19. The data were produced by immunoSEQ multiplex PCR, yet TCRdb's version contains in-frame clones alone and is incomplete. The sample includes more than 70,000 clones, 88% seen only once; the top ten take roughly 6%. The specimen sequenced was peripheral blood. These receptors came from a man aged 45-65 years with active COVID-19. CDR3s include the opening cysteine and the closing phenylalanine or tryptophan. Each record gives: D gene, J gene, V gene, clone size, CDR3 DNA, CDR3 protein. A D gene is named only where the DNA matches it firmly. Not all rows give a size; the values are once, few, many and, for expanded clones, a class.

TRBD2	TRBJ2-1	TRBV4-1	.	TGCGCCAGCAGCCACCCGGGACTAGCGGGCCCCGAAAATGAGCAGTTCTTC	CASSHPGLAGPENEQFF
TRBD1	TRBJ1-6	TRBV5-4	.	TGTGCCAGCAGCTCCGGGACAGGGAATTCACCCCTCCACTTT	CASSSGTGNSPLHF
TRBD2	TRBJ2-1	TRBV5-6	.	TGTGCCAGCAGCTTGATTGGCGGGGGAGTCGACAATGAGCAGTTCTTC	CASSLIGGGVDNEQFF
TRBD1	TRBJ1-1	TRBV10-3	.	TGTGCCATCAGTGAGTTCCAGACAGGGCTCATGAACACTGAAGCTTTCTTT	CAISEFQTGLMNTEAFF
.	TRBJ1-2	TRBV15	.	TGTGCCACCAGACCGATAGGACAGCCGGACTATGGCTACACCTTC	CATRPIGQPDYGYTF
.	TRBJ1-3	TRBV5-1	.	TGCGCCAGCAGCTTGGAAGCGGGAACTGGAAACACCATATATTTT	CASSLEAGTGNTIYF
TRBD1	TRBJ1-2	TRBV2	.	TGTGCCAGCAGGGGGACAGGGGTTTATGGCTACACCTTC	CASRGTGVYGYTF
.	TRBJ1-4	TRBV4-1	.	TGCGCCAGCAGCCAACAGGGGCGGGTTGAAAAACTGTTTTTT	CASSQQGRVEKLFF
TRBD1	TRBJ2-2	TRBV24-1	.	TGTGCCACCAGTGACCCCCGGACAGGGGACACCGGGGAGCTGTTTTTT	CATSDPRTGDTGELFF
.	TRBJ1-1	TRBV9	.	TGTGCCAGCAGCGGCTCGCGGGGGGACACTGAAGCTTTCTTT	CASSGSRGDTEAFF
TRBD1	TRBJ1-1	TRBV19	.	TGTGCCAGTAGTGCCGAAGGGGGCGTAACTGAAGCTTTCTTT	CASSAEGGVTEAFF
TRBD2	TRBJ2-3	TRBV11-3	.	TGTGCCAGCAGCTACGGACTAGCGAGTGCGGATACGCAGTATTTT	CASSYGLASADTQYF
.	TRBJ2-5	TRBV19	.	TGTGCCAGTAGTATGGCGACAGGTGGGTGGGAGACCCAGTACTTC	CASSMATGGWETQYF
.	TRBJ2-7	TRBV6-6	.	TGTGCCAGTCGACAGGCCTACGAGCAGTACTTC	CASRQAYEQYF
TRBD2	TRBJ2-7	TRBV14	.	TGTGCCAGCAGCCAAGTTTGGGGGGGCTCCTACGAGCAGTACTTC	CASSQVWGGSYEQYF
.	TRBJ2-5	TRBV5-1	.	TGCGCCAGCAGCCTTCTAGGGGCAGGGGAGACCCAGTACTTC	CASSLLGAGETQYF
TRBD2	TRBJ2-1	TRBV6-2/TRBV6-3	.	TGTGCCAGCACCCCCGTGGGTAGCGGGAGCTACAATGAGCAGTTCTTC	CASTPVGSGSYNEQFF
.	TRBJ2-7	TRBV19	.	TGTGCCAGTAGTGGGGGACTCTACAACTACGAGCAGTACTTC	CASSGGLYNYEQYF
.	TRBJ2-1	TRBV28	.	TGTGCCAGCAGTTTAACGGGCTACAATGAGCAGTTCTTC	CASSLTGYNEQFF
TRBD1	TRBJ2-2	TRBV6-5	.	TGTGCCAGCAGTCTCAAAGCAGGGGGCAACGGGGAGCTGTTTTTT	CASSLKAGGNGELFF
TRBD1	TRBJ1-5	TRBV18	.	TGTGCCAGCTCCCAGGGACAGGGAACAAATCAGCCCCAGCATTTT	CASSQGQGTNQPQHF
TRBD1	TRBJ2-5	TRBV5-1	.	TGCGCCAGCAGCTTGGCCGGGACAGGACAAGAGACCCAGTACTTC	CASSLAGTGQETQYF
TRBD2	TRBJ2-2	TRBV30	once	TGTGCCTGGAGTCGGGGAGGGTTCACCGGGGAGCTGTTTTTT	CAWSRGGFTGELFF
.	TRBJ1-1	TRBV19	once	TGTGCCAGTAGTACGATAGCCCGGGGTGTGGTTCAGAAAGTCACCTCTGAAGCTTTCTTT	CASSTIARGVVQKVTSEAFF
.	TRBJ1-3	TRBV5-1	few	TGCGCCAGCAGCTCGGTCGGCAGGGCTGGAAACACCATATATTTT	CASSSVGRAGNTIYF
TRBD2	TRBJ2-3	TRBV6-6	.	TGTGCCAGCAGTTCCGGGGGGAGCACAGATACGCAGTATTTT	CASSSGGSTDTQYF
TRBD2	TRBJ2-3	TRBV4-3	.	TGCGCCAGCAGCCAGAAAGCGGGGCCCACAGATACGCAGTATTTT	CASSQKAGPTDTQYF
.	TRBJ1-4	TRBV27	.	TGTGCCAGCCCCAGGGATGAAAAACTGTTTTTT	CASPRDEKLFF
TRBD2	TRBJ2-2	TRBV15	.	TGTGCCACCAGTCGGGGGGCCGGGGAGCTGTTTTTT	CATSRGAGELFF
TRBD1	TRBJ2-5	TRBV11-3	.	TGTGCCAGCAGCTCGGGGACAGGGTGGGAGACCCAGTACTTC	CASSSGTGWETQYF
.	TRBJ2-3	TRBV3-1/TRBV3-2	.	TGTGCCAGCAGCCAGAATACCGGGACTCTCTCAGCAGATACGCAGTATTTT	CASSQNTGTLSADTQYF
TRBD1	TRBJ1-2	TRBV4-3	many	TGCGCCAGCAGCCCGGGACAGGGGGTAAACTATGGCTACACCTTC	CASSPGQGVNYGYTF
.	TRBJ1-1	TRBV7-9	.	TGTGCCAGCAGCTTACATGACACCCAGGCTTTCTTT	CASSLHDTQAFF
TRBD2	TRBJ2-3	TRBV5-1	.	TGCGCCAGCAGCTTGGCGGGGGGGTTAACAGATACGCAGTATTTT	CASSLAGGLTDTQYF
TRBD2	TRBJ2-1	TRBV4-3	.	TGCGCCAGCAGCCGGGCGGGAGGGTACAATGAGCAGTTCTTC	CASSRAGGYNEQFF
TRBD1	TRBJ1-2	TRBV5-1	once	TGCGCCAGCAGCTTGGAGCCCCAGGGGGCGGGTAGCGGCTACACCTTC	CASSLEPQGAGSGYTF
TRBD1	TRBJ2-7	TRBV30	.	TGTGCCTGGAGGAAGACAGGGACCTACTACGAGCAGTACTTC	CAWRKTGTYYEQYF
TRBD2	TRBJ2-1	TRBV7-2	.	TGTGCCAGCAGGTGGACTAGCGGGAGTGGCTACAATGAGCAGTTCTTC	CASRWTSGSGYNEQFF
TRBD2	TRBJ2-3	TRBV4-2	.	TGTGCCAGCAGCCCCCGAGCGGGGGGGCCCTCAGATACGCAGTATTTT	CASSPRAGGPSDTQYF
.	TRBJ2-3	TRBV4-2	.	TGTGCCAGCAGCCAACACCGGCTCGGGTCAGATACGCAGTATTTT	CASSQHRLGSDTQYF
TRBD1	TRBJ1-2	TRBV4-3	few	TGCGCCAGCAGCCAAGCGGGCAGGGGGGACTATGGCTACACCTTC	CASSQAGRGDYGYTF
TRBD2	TRBJ2-2	TRBV19	.	TGTGCCAGTAGTAGGGGGGGTAGCGTGACCGGGGAGCTGTTTTTT	CASSRGGSVTGELFF
.	TRBJ2-5	TRBV9	.	TGTGCCAGCAGCGTGACAGGCTATTCAGAGACCCAGTACTTC	CASSVTGYSETQYF
.	TRBJ2-1	TRBV7-9	.	TGTGCCAGCAATCTAGCAGTACTAGAAGGAAATGAGCAGTTCTTC	CASNLAVLEGNEQFF
.	TRBJ1-1	TRBV28	.	TGTGCCAGCAGCCTACCCCCGGGGATGAACACTGAAGCTTTCTTT	CASSLPPGMNTEAFF
.	TRBJ1-1	TRBV4-3	.	TGCGCCAGCAGCCAAGATCGACCGGGGGGAGAAGCTTTCTTT	CASSQDRPGGEAFF
TRBD2	TRBJ2-5	TRBV6-5	.	TGTGCCAGCAGGGTGGGGGGGGTGGAGACCCAGTACTTC	CASRVGGVETQYF
.	TRBJ2-7	TRBV18	.	TGTGCCAGCTCACCCGGCAAGGCCACCGGGGAGCAGTACTTC	CASSPGKATGEQYF
TRBD2	TRBJ2-2	TRBV28	.	TGTGCCAGCAGTTTGCGGACTAGCGGGAATACCGGGGAGCTGTTTTTT	CASSLRTSGNTGELFF
.	TRBJ1-1	TRBV5-1	.	TGCGCCAGCCGTAGAGGGTGGCAGGACACTGAAGCTTTCTTT	CASRRGWQDTEAFF
TRBD2	TRBJ2-7	TRBV4-1	.	TGCGCCAGCAGCGGGCCCGGGACTAGCGGGACCTACGAGCAGTACTTC	CASSGPGTSGTYEQYF
.	TRBJ2-3	TRBV19	.	TGTGCCAGTAGTATGGAAGGAGTCACAGATACGCAGTATTTT	CASSMEGVTDTQYF
TRBD1	TRBJ1-5	TRBV18	.	TGTGCCAGCTCCCTATCGGACAGGGGGAATCAGCCCCAGCATTTT	CASSLSDRGNQPQHF
.	TRBJ2-5	TRBV7-7	.	TGTGCTAGCAGCGAGGGAGAGACCCAGTACTTC	CASSEGETQYF
TRBD2	TRBJ2-2	TRBV28	.	TGTGCCAGCACCCCGGGAGGGGCCACCGGGGAGCTGTTTTTT	CASTPGGATGELFF
TRBD1	TRBJ1-2	TRBV29-1	.	TGCAGCGTTGTAGAGGGGGCGAGGGGCTACACCTTC	CSVVEGARGYTF
TRBD1	TRBJ2-2	TRBV18	.	TGTGCCAGCTCACCACAGGGGGCGACCGGGGAGCTGTTTTTT	CASSPQGATGELFF
TRBD1	TRBJ1-1	TRBV7-2	once	TGTGCCAGCAGCTTAGACAGGGGAGGAGGCACTGAAGCTTTCTTT	CASSLDRGGGTEAFF
TRBD1	TRBJ1-2	TRBV7-8	.	TGTGCCAGCACAACCGGGACAGGGTCGCCCTATGGCTACACCTTC	CASTTGTGSPYGYTF
.	TRBJ1-2	TRBV19	.	TGTGCCAGTACTTATAGCAGGGGCGGCGATGGCTACACCTTC	CASTYSRGGDGYTF